Below are 10 T cell receptor beta chains sequenced from a single sample in a study of blood T cell repertoires in COVID-19. Method: immunoSEQ multiplex PCR; TCRdb's copy keeps in-frame clones and lacks some. Of some 95,000 clones detected, 86% appear once; the ten largest clones hold more than 1%. Material for sequencing was peripheral blood. The receptors originated from a man aged 80 or over with active or convalescent COVID-19.

The V and J genes are TRBV15 and TRBJ2-1; no clear D. The germline CDR1 and CDR2 sequences are LNHNV and YYDKDF (reference sequence). The germline V and J ends were trimmed by 2 bases and 6 bases, with 17 bases remaining between them. This CDR3 comprises 16 residues. Written as DNA, the CDR3 is TGTGCCACCAGCAGATGGGTCAGGAAATCCCTCAATGAGCAGTTCTTC. This codes for CATSRWVRKSLNEQFF.

This chain connects TRBV3-1 (or the pseudogene TRBV3-2) to TRBJ2-2, with D perhaps matching TRBD2 (6 bases). The CDR3 loop spans 16 amino acids. V was shortened by 2 bases and J by 0 bases, with 10 bases between the two germline ends. The germline V gene has CDR1 LGHDT and CDR2 YNNKEL (reference sequence). The chain's CDR3 is CASSQRGGANTGELFF. DNA of the CDR3: TGTGCCAGCAGCCAAAGGGGAGGAGCGAACACCGGGGAGCTGTTTTTT.

The rearrangement links TRBV7-9 to TRBJ2-7, with D possibly being TRBD2 (5 bases). Per germline, CDR1 SEHNR and CDR2 FQNEAQ (reference sequence). The length of the CDR3 is 12 residues. Trimming pared 3 bases from V and 7 bases from J, leaving 10 bases between. The DNA for the CDR3 is TGTGCCAGCAGCTTGACCGGGGTTGAGCAGTACTTC. Translated, it gives CASSLTGVEQYF.

This clone was observed a few times. The chain links TRBV3-1 (or the pseudogene TRBV3-2) to TRBJ1-1; 7 bases are shared with TRBD1. V lost 2 bases, J lost 4 bases, and 4 bases stayed unmatched. The CDR3 totals 14 residues. Per the germline V gene, CDR1 is LGHDT and CDR2 is YNNKEL (reference sequence). Here the CDR3 DNA reads TGTGCCAGCAGCCAATTGACAGGGACCACTGAAGCTTTCTTT. This sequence encodes CASSQLTGTTEAFF.

This sequence joins TRBV5-1 and TRBJ1-2; D perhaps matches TRBD1 (6 bases). This CDR3 has 14 amino acids. V gave up 1 base and J gave up 11 bases, with 18 bases separating them. Germline CDR1 and CDR2: SGHRS and YFSETQ. Here the CDR3 DNA reads TGCGCCAGCAGCTTGACAGGGACGGCTGTGGGGTACACCTTC. Translating it yields CASSLTGTAVGYTF.

The V call is TRBV7-2, the J call TRBJ2-5; the D is unclear. V lost 5 bases, J lost 3 bases, and 4 bases lay in between. Germline assignment: CDR1 SGHTA and CDR2 FQGNSA. The CDR3 is made up of 11 amino acids. The chain's CDR3 is CASSLKETQYF. The CDR3, as DNA: TGTGCCAGCAGCCTAAAAGAGACCCAGTACTTC.

This clone was seen a few times. This chain links TRBV6-6 with TRBJ2-5; the match to TRBD1 covers 12 bases. J gave up 5 bases and V 5 bases, and 9 bases lay outside the gene matches. Germline values: CDR1 MNHNY, CDR2 SVGAGI (reference sequence). The CDR3 consists of 16 residues. The CDR3 region has the DNA TGTGCCAGCAGTCGGCGGGGACAGGGGGCGTTCGAGACCCAGTACTTC. Its translation is CASSRRGQGAFETQYF.

The rearrangement joins TRBV30 to TRBJ2-7, with a weak D call TRBD2 (6 bases). This CDR3 contains 15 residues. Germline V gene data show CDR1 as GTSNPN and CDR2 as SVGIG (reference sequence). The V end was cut by 4 bases, the J end by 7 bases, with 23 bases between. CDR3 DNA: TGTGCCTGGACCCTCGGGGGAAGCGGCCCTGGAGAGCAGTACTTC. Its translation: CAWTLGGSGPGEQYF. Variable domain in full (rest from reference TRBV30 and TRBJ2-7): SQTIHQWPATLVQPVGSPLSLECTVEGTSNPNLYWYRQAAGRGLQLLFYSVGIGQISSEVPQNLSASRPQDRQFILSSKKLLLSDSGFYLCAWTLGGSGPGEQYFGPGTRLTVT.

The rearrangement uses TRBV19 and TRBJ2-7, with 15 bases that match TRBD2. Trimming removed 4 bases from V and 2 bases from J; junction bases left unmatched: 12. CDR3 size: 19 residues. The germline V gene has CDR1 LNHDA and CDR2 SQIVND (reference sequence). CDR3 nucleotide sequence: TGTGCCAGTAGTACCAAACCGGGACTAGCGGGAGGCAGAGCCTACGAGCAGTACTTC. Amino acid sequence: CASSTKPGLAGGRAYEQYF.

The V gene is TRBV27, the J gene TRBJ2-2; 9 bases fit TRBD1. The V gene end was trimmed by 6 bases and the J gene end by 8 bases; junction bases not matched to a gene: 7. Germline V gene data show CDR1 as MNHEY and CDR2 as SMNVEV (reference sequence). The CDR3 is 14 amino acids. The CDR3 loop reads CASSRGQGYGELFF. In DNA, the CDR3 is TGTGCCAGCAGCCGAGGACAGGGGTATGGGGAGCTGTTTTTT.